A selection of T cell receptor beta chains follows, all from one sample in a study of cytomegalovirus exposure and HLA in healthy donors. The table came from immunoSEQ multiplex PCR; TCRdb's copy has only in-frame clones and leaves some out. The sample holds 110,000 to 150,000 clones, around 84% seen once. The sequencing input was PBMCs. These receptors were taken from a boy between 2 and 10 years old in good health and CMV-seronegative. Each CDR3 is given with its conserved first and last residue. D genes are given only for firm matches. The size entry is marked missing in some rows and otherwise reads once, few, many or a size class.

CDR3nt: TGCGCCAGCAGCTTGGGACCTAGCGGGGGGGTCCGGGAGACCCAGTACTTC
CDR3aa: CASSLGPSGGVRETQYF
d_gene: TRBD2
v_gene: TRBV5-1
abundance: NA
j_gene: TRBJ2-5

CDR3nt: TGTGCCAGCAGCTTAGATCAGAAAACACAGCTCAGGTACCAAGAGACCCAGTACTTC
CDR3aa: CASSLDQKTQLRYQETQYF
d_gene: NA
v_gene: TRBV11-1
abundance: NA
j_gene: TRBJ2-5

CDR3nt: TGTGCCAGCAGCGCAGACCAGGGCAATCAGCCCCAGCATTTT
CDR3aa: CASSADQGNQPQHF
d_gene: NA
v_gene: TRBV7-2
abundance: NA
j_gene: TRBJ1-5

CDR3nt: TGTGCCAGCACTAGTAACAGGGAAGGAGAAGCTTTCTTT
CDR3aa: CASTSNREGEAFF
d_gene: NA
v_gene: TRBV2
abundance: few
j_gene: TRBJ1-1

CDR3nt: TGTGCCAGCAGCCAACAGGGGTTCTACGAGCAGTACTTC
CDR3aa: CASSQQGFYEQYF
d_gene: TRBD1
v_gene: TRBV7-9
abundance: NA
j_gene: TRBJ2-7

CDR3nt: TGTGCCAGCAGTTTACAGGGGGCTAGCACAGATACGCAGTATTTT
CDR3aa: CASSLQGASTDTQYF
d_gene: TRBD1
v_gene: TRBV27
abundance: NA
j_gene: TRBJ2-3

CDR3nt: TGCGCCAGCAGCTTGGGTAGGGTGGAGGCCCAGTACTTC
CDR3aa: CASSLGRVEAQYF
d_gene: NA
v_gene: TRBV5-1
abundance: NA
j_gene: TRBJ2-5

CDR3nt: TGTGCCAGCAGCCCGAGGATCCTTAACTATGGCTACACCTTC
CDR3aa: CASSPRILNYGYTF
d_gene: NA
v_gene: TRBV5-6
abundance: NA
j_gene: TRBJ1-2

CDR3nt: TGTGCCAGTAGACGGACAGGGGAAACTGAAGCTTTCTTT
CDR3aa: CASRRTGETEAFF
d_gene: TRBD1
v_gene: TRBV19
abundance: NA
j_gene: TRBJ1-1

CDR3nt: TGCGCCAGCAGCTTGGTAGGGGATGGTCAGCCCCAGCATTTT
CDR3aa: CASSLVGDGQPQHF
d_gene: NA
v_gene: TRBV5-1
abundance: NA
j_gene: TRBJ1-5

CDR3nt: TGTGCCAGCAGTCTGGGACTGAGGACCGGGGAGCTGTTTTTT
CDR3aa: CASSLGLRTGELFF
d_gene: NA
v_gene: TRBV28
abundance: NA
j_gene: TRBJ2-2

CDR3nt: TGTGCCAGCAGCTTATCTTGGGGGGACTATGGCTACACCTTC
CDR3aa: CASSLSWGDYGYTF
d_gene: NA
v_gene: TRBV11-3
abundance: NA
j_gene: TRBJ1-2

CDR3nt: TGTGCCAGCAGTGGGGGGGTAAACACCATATATTTT
CDR3aa: CASSGGVNTIYF
d_gene: NA
v_gene: TRBV25-1
abundance: NA
j_gene: TRBJ1-3

CDR3nt: TGTGCCAGCAGTTCCTGGACAGGGGGCTCCTACGAGCAGTACTTC
CDR3aa: CASSSWTGGSYEQYF
d_gene: TRBD1
v_gene: TRBV28
abundance: NA
j_gene: TRBJ2-7

CDR3nt: TGTGCCAGCAATGCCGGAAGGCGTCGGGACACTGAAGCTTTCTTT
CDR3aa: CASNAGRRRDTEAFF
d_gene: NA
v_gene: TRBV2
abundance: NA
j_gene: TRBJ1-1

CDR3nt: TGTGCCAGTAGTATAGCTCGAGTGAACACTGAAGCTTTCTTT
CDR3aa: CASSIARVNTEAFF
d_gene: NA
v_gene: TRBV19
abundance: once
j_gene: TRBJ1-1

CDR3nt: TGTGCAAGTCGCCCCCACGGTGGCTACACCTTC
CDR3aa: CASRPHGGYTF
d_gene: NA
v_gene: TRBV12-2
abundance: NA
j_gene: TRBJ1-2

CDR3nt: TGCGCCAGCAGCCAAGGCCTAGCGGGTGCTAATACGCAGTATTTT
CDR3aa: CASSQGLAGANTQYF
d_gene: TRBD2
v_gene: TRBV4-3
abundance: NA
j_gene: TRBJ2-3

CDR3nt: TGTGCCAGCAGTTTATCGAGATATACAGGGGTCAAATTCCGCTTGCACGAGCAGTACTTC
CDR3aa: CASSLSRYTGVKFRLHEQYF
d_gene: TRBD1
v_gene: TRBV27
abundance: NA
j_gene: TRBJ2-7

CDR3nt: TGTGCCAGCAGCGTACGAGCGGGAGTATCATCGGATGAGCAGTTCTTC
CDR3aa: CASSVRAGVSSDEQFF
d_gene: TRBD2
v_gene: TRBV9
abundance: few
j_gene: TRBJ2-1

CDR3nt: TGTGCCAGCAGCTTGGCGGTATTGTCCCCCCGAACGGTTAATGAGCAGTTCTTC
CDR3aa: CASSLAVLSPRTVNEQFF
d_gene: NA
v_gene: TRBV5-6
abundance: NA
j_gene: TRBJ2-1

CDR3nt: TGTGCCAGCAGTCCGCGGCCCGTGCAGACGAATTCACCCCTCCACTTT
CDR3aa: CASSPRPVQTNSPLHF
d_gene: NA
v_gene: TRBV27
abundance: NA
j_gene: TRBJ1-6

CDR3nt: TGTGCCAGCAGTCCTCGGACAGGGCATGTAGAAAAACTGTTTTTT
CDR3aa: CASSPRTGHVEKLFF
d_gene: TRBD1
v_gene: TRBV2
abundance: NA
j_gene: TRBJ1-4

CDR3nt: TGCGCCAGCAGCCAAGATGTAGCGACCACAGATACGCAGTATTTT
CDR3aa: CASSQDVATTDTQYF
d_gene: NA
v_gene: TRBV4-3
abundance: NA
j_gene: TRBJ2-3

CDR3nt: TGTGCCAGCTTAGGGGAATCCCAGCCCCAGCATTTT
CDR3aa: CASLGESQPQHF
d_gene: NA
v_gene: TRBV6-5
abundance: NA
j_gene: TRBJ1-5

CDR3nt: TGTGCCAGCAGGGTTCTAGCCACCCCCTACGAGCAGTACTTC
CDR3aa: CASRVLATPYEQYF
d_gene: NA
v_gene: TRBV28
abundance: few
j_gene: TRBJ2-7

CDR3nt: TGCGCCAGCAGCTTAACAGATAGTTACGAGCAGTACTTC
CDR3aa: CASSLTDSYEQYF
d_gene: NA
v_gene: TRBV5-1
abundance: NA
j_gene: TRBJ2-7

CDR3nt: TGTGCCAGCAGTGCAACTAGCGGTAGCACAGATACGCAGTATTTT
CDR3aa: CASSATSGSTDTQYF
d_gene: TRBD2
v_gene: TRBV28
abundance: NA
j_gene: TRBJ2-3

CDR3nt: TGTGCCAGCAGAGAACGTAGCGGGGGATACAATGAGCAGTTCTTC
CDR3aa: CASRERSGGYNEQFF
d_gene: TRBD2
v_gene: TRBV6-5
abundance: NA
j_gene: TRBJ2-1

CDR3nt: TGTGCCAGCAGCACCCTATTTCGTTCTGGGGCCCGCAATCAGCCCCAGCATTTT
CDR3aa: CASSTLFRSGARNQPQHF
d_gene: NA
v_gene: TRBV5-5
abundance: once
j_gene: TRBJ1-5

CDR3nt: TGTGCCATCAGTGAGGGAGACCGCCTCGTTAACACTGAAGCTTTCTTT
CDR3aa: CAISEGDRLVNTEAFF
d_gene: NA
v_gene: TRBV10-3
abundance: few
j_gene: TRBJ1-1